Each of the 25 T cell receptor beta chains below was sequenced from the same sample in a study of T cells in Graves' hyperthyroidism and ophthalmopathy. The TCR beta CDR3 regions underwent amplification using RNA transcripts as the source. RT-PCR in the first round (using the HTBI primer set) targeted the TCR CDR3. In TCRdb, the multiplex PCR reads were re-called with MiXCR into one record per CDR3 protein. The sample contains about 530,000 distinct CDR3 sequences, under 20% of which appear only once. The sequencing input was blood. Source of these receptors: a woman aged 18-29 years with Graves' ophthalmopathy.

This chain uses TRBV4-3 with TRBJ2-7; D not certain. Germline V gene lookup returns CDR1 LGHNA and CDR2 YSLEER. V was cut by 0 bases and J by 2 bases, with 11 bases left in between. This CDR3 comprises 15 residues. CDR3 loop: CASSQEYKLTYEQYF. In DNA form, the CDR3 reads TGCGCCAGCAGCCAAGAATACAAGCTAACCTACGAGCAGTACTTC.

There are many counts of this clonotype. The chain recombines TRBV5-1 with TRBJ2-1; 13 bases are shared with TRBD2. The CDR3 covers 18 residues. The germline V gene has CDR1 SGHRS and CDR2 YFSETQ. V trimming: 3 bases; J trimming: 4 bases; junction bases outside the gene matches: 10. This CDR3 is CASSWEPGTSGIYNEQFF. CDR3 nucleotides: TGCGCCAGCAGCTGGGAACCCGGGACTAGCGGGATTTACAATGAGCAGTTCTTC.

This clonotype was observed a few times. The CDR3 is CASSRDRGQVDYEQYF. The CDR3 bases are TGCGCCAGCAGCCGAGATCGAGGACAGGTCGACTACGAGCAGTACTTC. This chain joins TRBV4-1 and TRBJ2-7; 7 positions agree with TRBD1. This CDR3 region has 16 residues. Looked up from germline, CDR1 is MGHRA and CDR2 is YSYEKL. Trimming removed 4 bases from V and 3 bases from J; junction bases left unmatched: 12.

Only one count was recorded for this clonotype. The CDR3 loop is CASSQDGTDLIYEQYF. The CDR3 DNA reads as TGCGCCAGCAGCCAAGACGGGACGGATCTTATCTACGAGCAGTACTTC. The chain employs TRBV4-1 and TRBJ2-7; either TRBD1 or TRBD2 may fit D (5 bases each). From germline, CDR1 is MGHRA and CDR2 YSYEKL. This CDR3 is 16 amino acids long. V was trimmed by 0 bases and J by 3 bases, leaving 15 bases between them.

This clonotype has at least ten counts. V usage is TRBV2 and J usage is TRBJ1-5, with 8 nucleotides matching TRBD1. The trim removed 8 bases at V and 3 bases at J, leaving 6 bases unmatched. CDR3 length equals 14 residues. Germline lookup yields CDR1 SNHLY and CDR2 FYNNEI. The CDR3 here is CASGQGATNQPQHF. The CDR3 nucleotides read TGTGCCAGCGGCCAGGGGGCGACCAATCAGCCCCAGCATTTT.

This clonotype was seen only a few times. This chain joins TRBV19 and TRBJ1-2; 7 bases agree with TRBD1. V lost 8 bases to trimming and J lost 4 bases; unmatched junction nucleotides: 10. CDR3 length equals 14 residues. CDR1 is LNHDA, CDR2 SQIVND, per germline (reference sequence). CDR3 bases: TGTGCCAGTGGGGGGAGGGGGACAGCCTATGGCTACACCTTC. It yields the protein CASGGRGTAYGYTF.

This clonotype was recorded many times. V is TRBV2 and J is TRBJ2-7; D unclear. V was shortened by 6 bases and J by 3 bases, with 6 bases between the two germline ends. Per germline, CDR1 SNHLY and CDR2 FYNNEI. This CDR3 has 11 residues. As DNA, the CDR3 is TGTGCCAGCAGGGTGGGCTACGAGCAGTACTTC. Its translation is CASRVGYEQYF. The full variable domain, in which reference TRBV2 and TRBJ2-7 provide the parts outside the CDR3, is EPEVTQTPSHQVTQMGQEVILRCVPISNHLYFYWYRQILGQKVEFLVSFYNNEISEKSEIFDDQFSVERPDGSNFTLKIRSTKLEDSAMYFCASRVGYEQYFGPGTRLTVT.

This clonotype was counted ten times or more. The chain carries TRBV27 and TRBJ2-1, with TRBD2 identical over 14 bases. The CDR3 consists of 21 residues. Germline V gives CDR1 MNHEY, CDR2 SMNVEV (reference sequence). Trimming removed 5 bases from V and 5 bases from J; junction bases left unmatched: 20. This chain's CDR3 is CASSPKPGLAGVPSFDNEQFF. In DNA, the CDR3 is TGTGCCAGCAGTCCCAAACCGGGACTAGCGGGAGTCCCATCCTTCGACAATGAGCAGTTCTTC.

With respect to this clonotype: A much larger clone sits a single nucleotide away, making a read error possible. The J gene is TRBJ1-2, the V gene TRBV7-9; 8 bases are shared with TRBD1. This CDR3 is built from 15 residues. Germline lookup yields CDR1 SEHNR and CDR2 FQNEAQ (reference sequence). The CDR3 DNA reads TGTGCCAGCAGCCTTGGCGGACAGGGTATACATGGCCACACCTTC. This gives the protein CASSLGGQGIHGHTF.

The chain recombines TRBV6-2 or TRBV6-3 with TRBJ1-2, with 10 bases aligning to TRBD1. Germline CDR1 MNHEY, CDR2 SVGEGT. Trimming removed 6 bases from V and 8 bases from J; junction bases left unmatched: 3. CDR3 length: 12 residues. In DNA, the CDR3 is TGTGCCAGCAGGGGACAGGGGCTGGGCTACACCTTC. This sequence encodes CASRGQGLGYTF.

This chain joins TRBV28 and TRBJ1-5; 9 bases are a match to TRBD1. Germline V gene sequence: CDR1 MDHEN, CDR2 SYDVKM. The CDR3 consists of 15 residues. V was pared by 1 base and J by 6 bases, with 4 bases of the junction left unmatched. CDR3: CASSLSRQGGQPQHF. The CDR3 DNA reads TGTGCCAGCAGTTTATCCCGACAGGGGGGTCAGCCCCAGCATTTT. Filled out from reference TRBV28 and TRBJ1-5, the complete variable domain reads DVKVTQSSRYLVKRTGEKVFLECVQDMDHENMFWYRQDPGLGLRLIYFSYDVKMKEKGDIPEGYSVSREKKERFSLILESASTNQTSMYLCASSLSRQGGQPQHFGDGTRLSIL.

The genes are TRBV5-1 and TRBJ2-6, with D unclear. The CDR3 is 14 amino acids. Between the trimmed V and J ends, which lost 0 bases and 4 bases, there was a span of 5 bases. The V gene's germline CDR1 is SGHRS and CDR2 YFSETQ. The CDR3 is CASSLEVGANVLTF. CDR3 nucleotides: TGCGCCAGCAGCTTGGAGGTGGGGGCCAACGTCCTGACTTTC. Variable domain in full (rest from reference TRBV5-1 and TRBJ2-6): KAGVTQTPRYLIKTRGQQVTLSCSPISGHRSVSWYQQTPGQGLQFLFEYFSETQRNKGNFPGRFSGRQFSNSRSEMNVSTLELGDSALYLCASSLEVGANVLTFGAGSRLTVL.

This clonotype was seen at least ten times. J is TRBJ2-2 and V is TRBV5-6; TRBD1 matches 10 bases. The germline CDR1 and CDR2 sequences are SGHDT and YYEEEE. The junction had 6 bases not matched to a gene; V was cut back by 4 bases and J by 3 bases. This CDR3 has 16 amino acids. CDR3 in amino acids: CASSPIGTGDTGELFF. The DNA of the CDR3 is TGTGCCAGCAGCCCCATCGGGACAGGGGACACCGGGGAGCTGTTTTTT.

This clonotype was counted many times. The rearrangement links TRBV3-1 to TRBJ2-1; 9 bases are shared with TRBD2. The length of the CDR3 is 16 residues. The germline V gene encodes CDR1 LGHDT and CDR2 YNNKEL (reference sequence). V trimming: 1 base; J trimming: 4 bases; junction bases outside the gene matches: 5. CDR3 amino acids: CASSQGRGLAYNEQFF. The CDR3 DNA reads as TGTGCCAGCAGCCAAGGTAGAGGACTAGCGTACAATGAGCAGTTCTTC.

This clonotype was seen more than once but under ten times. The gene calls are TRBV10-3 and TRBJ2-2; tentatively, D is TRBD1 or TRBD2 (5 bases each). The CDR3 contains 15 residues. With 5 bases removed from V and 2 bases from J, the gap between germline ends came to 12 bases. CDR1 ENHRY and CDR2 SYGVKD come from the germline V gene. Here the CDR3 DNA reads TGTGCCATCAGTTACGGGGCAACCAACACCGGGGAGCTGTTTTTT. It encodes CAISYGATNTGELFF.

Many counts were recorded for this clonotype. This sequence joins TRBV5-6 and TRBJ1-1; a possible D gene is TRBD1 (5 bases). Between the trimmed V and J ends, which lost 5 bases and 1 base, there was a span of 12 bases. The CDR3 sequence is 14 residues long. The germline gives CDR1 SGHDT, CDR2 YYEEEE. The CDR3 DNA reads TGTGCCAGCAGTACGGACATGGGGAACACTGAAGCTTTCTTT. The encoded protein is CASSTDMGNTEAFF.

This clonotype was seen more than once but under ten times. CDR3 sequence (DNA): TGTGCCAGCAGTTCGTCCGACAGGTATAGCAATCAGCCCCAGCATTTT. Amino acids: CASSSSDRYSNQPQHF. The V and J genes are TRBV28 and TRBJ1-5; maybe TRBD1 (6 bases). The CDR3 is made up of 16 amino acids. Trimming stripped 4 bases from V and 0 bases from J, with 13 bases between. Germline CDR1 MDHEN, CDR2 SYDVKM. The variable domain in full, with the rest retrieved from reference TRBV28 and TRBJ1-5, is DVKVTQSSRYLVKRTGEKVFLECVQDMDHENMFWYRQDPGLGLRLIYFSYDVKMKEKGDIPEGYSVSREKKERFSLILESASTNQTSMYLCASSSSDRYSNQPQHFGDGTRLSIL.

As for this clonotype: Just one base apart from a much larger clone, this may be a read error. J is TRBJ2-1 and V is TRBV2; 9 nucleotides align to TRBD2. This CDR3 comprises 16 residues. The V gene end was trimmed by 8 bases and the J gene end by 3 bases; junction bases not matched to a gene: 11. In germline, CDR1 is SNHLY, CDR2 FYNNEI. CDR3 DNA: TGTGCCAGCGGGAGGTCTAGCGGGACTGACTACAATGAGCAGTTCTTC. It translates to CASGRSSGTDYNEQFF.

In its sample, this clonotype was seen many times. In DNA form, the CDR3 reads TGTGCCAGCAGCATTACCGGGACCTCGGTAGGGGCCAAAAACATTCAGTACTTC. Translating gives CASSITGTSVGAKNIQYF. This chain uses TRBV7-2 with TRBJ2-4; D is perhaps TRBD1 or TRBD2 (5 bases each). CDR1 SGHTA and CDR2 FQGNSA come from the germline V gene. V lost 5 bases and J 1 base, leaving 21 bases between the germline ends. The CDR3 covers 18 residues.

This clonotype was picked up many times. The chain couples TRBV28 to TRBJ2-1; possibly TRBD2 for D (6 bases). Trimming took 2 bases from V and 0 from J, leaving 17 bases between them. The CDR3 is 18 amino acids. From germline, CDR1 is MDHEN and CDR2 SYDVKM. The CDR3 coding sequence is TGTGCCAGCAGTTTAATTACGGAGGGTTACCTCTCCTACAATGAGCAGTTCTTC. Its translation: CASSLITEGYLSYNEQFF.

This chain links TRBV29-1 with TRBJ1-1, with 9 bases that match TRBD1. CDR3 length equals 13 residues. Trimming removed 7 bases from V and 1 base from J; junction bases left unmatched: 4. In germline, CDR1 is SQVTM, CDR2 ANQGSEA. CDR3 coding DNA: TGCAGCGACGGGACAGGGTCGAACACTGAAGCTTTCTTT. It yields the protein CSDGTGSNTEAFF.

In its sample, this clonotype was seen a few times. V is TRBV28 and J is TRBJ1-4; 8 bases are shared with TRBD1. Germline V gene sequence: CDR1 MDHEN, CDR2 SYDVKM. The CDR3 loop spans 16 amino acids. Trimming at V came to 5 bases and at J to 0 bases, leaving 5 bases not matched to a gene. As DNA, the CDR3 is TGTGCCAGCAGTAAGACAGGGGAGGCAACTAATGAAAAACTGTTTTTT. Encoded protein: CASSKTGEATNEKLFF.

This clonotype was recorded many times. Here the CDR3 DNA reads TGTGCCAGCAGGGGAGGGACAGGGTATCAGCCCCAGCATTTT. Protein sequence: CASRGGTGYQPQHF. J is TRBJ1-5 and V is TRBV28, with 9 bases lining up with TRBD1. The CDR3 extends over 14 amino acids. The junction had 5 bases not matched to a gene; V was cut back by 6 bases and J by 5 bases. CDR1 and CDR2 (germline): MDHEN, SYDVKM.

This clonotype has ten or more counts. The CDR3 sequence is CASPRNTEAFF. CDR3 nucleotide sequence: TGTGCCAGCCCCAGGAACACTGAAGCTTTCTTT. The V call is TRBV6-1, the J call TRBJ1-1, with unresolved D. Trimming cost V 8 bases and J 1 base, with 5 bases left between them. CDR1 and CDR2 (germline): MNHNS, SASEGT. This CDR3 is built from 11 residues.

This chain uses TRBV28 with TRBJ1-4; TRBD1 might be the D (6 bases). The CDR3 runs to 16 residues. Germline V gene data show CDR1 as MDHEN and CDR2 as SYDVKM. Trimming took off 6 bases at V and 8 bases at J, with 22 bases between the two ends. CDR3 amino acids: CASRPPPGGLQEKLFF. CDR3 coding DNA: TGTGCCAGCAGGCCTCCTCCGGGGGGGCTACAAGAAAAACTGTTTTTT.